Below, one T cell receptor (beta chain) is given with its context. The data derive from a study of blood T cell repertoires in COVID-19. Assay: immunoSEQ multiplex PCR; the TCRdb copy retains only in-frame clones and omits some. The sample records some 340,000 clones, approximately 82% being singletons. The CDR3 loop spans 14 amino acids. Trimming cost V 7 bases and J 8 bases; bases outside gene matches: 12. Germline CDR1 and CDR2: SQVTM and ANQGSEA. The chain has TRBV29-1 and TRBJ1-4, with 8 bases lining up with TRBD1. This clonotype was obtained from a young man with active or convalescent COVID-19. The source material was peripheral blood. The CDR3 protein is CSAAGTGSAEKLFF. DNA for the CDR3: TGCAGCGCTGCCGGGACAGGCTCAGCGGAAAAACTGTTTTTT.